This T cell receptor (beta chain) emerged from a study of blood T cell repertoires in COVID-19. The CDR3 spans 14 residues. Germline V gene data show CDR1 as MNHEY and CDR2 as SVGAGI. The V gene end was trimmed by 5 bases and the J gene end by 1 base; junction bases not matched to a gene: 3. Under the authors' procedure: Reference gene primer amplification gave nucleated cell count estimates. The data were produced by immunoSEQ multiplex PCR, yet TCRdb's version contains in-frame clones alone and is incomplete. D and trimming were read from the DNA, whereas the V and J calls and clone size are those reported in that table. The sample shows fewer than 300,000 clones, approximately 85% of them seen only once.

The sequence derives from a young man with active or convalescent COVID-19. The chain links TRBV6-5 to TRBJ1-1, with 8 bases fitting TRBD1. Material: peripheral blood. The CDR3 protein is CASSRGQGNTEAFF. The CDR3 bases are TGTGCCAGCAGTCGAGGACAGGGGAACACTGAAGCTTTCTTT.